This T cell receptor beta chain comes out of a study of cytomegalovirus exposure and HLA in healthy donors. In germline, CDR1 is SGHAT, CDR2 FQDESV (reference sequence). The CDR3 extends over 17 amino acids. V was clipped by 5 bases and J by 0 bases; unmatched bases: 13. Of note for this clone: What it recognizes is unknown.

The table came from immunoSEQ multiplex PCR; TCRdb's copy has only in-frame clones and leaves some out. The top ten clones hold about 0.8% of a sample with more than 300,000 clones, 70% to 90% of them seen once. Findings of the study overall: It was approximately 150 TCR beta chains that were listed as cytomegalovirus-associated. Rare TCR sequences predominated, though certain public TCRs were found in many donors. Among the CMV-associated chains, a few were confirmed in vitro as specific for CMV antigens.

Sequenced sample: PBMCs. The chain links TRBV11-1 to TRBJ2-7, with 7 bases that match TRBD1. The receptor's source is a woman between 18 and 30 years old in good health and CMV-seronegative. CDR3 nucleotides: TGTGCCAGCAGCCGAGGGACCCAGGGACAGACCTCCTACGAGCAGTACTTC. Amino acid sequence: CASSRGTQGQTSYEQYF.